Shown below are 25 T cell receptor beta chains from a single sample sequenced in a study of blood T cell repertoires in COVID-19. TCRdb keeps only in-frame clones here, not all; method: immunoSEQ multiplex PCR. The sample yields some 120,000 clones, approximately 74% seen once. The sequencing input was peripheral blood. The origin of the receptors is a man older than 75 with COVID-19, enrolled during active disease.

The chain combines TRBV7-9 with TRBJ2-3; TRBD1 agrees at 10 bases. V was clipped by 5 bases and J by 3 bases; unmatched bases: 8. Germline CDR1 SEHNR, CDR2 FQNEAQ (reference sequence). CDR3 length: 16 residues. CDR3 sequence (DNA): TGTGCCAGCAGCCCCTCCGGGACAGGGGAGACAGATACGCAGTATTTT. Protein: CASSPSGTGETDTQYF.

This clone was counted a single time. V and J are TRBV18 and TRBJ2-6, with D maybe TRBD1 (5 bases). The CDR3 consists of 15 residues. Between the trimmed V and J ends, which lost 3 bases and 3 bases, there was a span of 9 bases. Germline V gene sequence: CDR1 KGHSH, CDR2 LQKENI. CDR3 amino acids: CASSPVGVGANVLTF. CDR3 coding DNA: TGTGCCAGCTCACCCGTAGGGGTTGGGGCCAACGTCCTGACTTTC.

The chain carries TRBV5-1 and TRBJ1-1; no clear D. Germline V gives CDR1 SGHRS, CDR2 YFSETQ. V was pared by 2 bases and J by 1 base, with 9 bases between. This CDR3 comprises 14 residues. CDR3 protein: CASSFAGGNTEAFF. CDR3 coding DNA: TGCGCCAGCAGCTTTGCGGGCGGGAACACTGAAGCTTTCTTT.

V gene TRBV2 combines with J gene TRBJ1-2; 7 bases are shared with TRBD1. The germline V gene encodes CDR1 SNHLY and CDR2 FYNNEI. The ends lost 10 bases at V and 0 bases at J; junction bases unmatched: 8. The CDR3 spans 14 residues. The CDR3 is CATLTGKANYGYTF. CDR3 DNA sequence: TGTGCCACCCTGACAGGGAAAGCTAACTATGGCTACACCTTC. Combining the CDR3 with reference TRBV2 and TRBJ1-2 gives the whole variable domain EPEVTQTPSHQVTQMGQEVILRCVPISNHLYFYWYRQILGQKVEFLVSFYNNEISEKSEIFDDQFSVERPDGSNFTLKIRSTKLEDSAMYFCATLTGKANYGYTFGSGTRLTVV.

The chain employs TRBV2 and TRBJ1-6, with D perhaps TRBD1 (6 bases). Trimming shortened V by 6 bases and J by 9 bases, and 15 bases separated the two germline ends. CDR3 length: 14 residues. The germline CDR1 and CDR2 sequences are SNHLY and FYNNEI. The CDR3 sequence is CASRKDRPFSPLHF. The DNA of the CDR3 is TGTGCCAGCAGGAAAGACAGGCCCTTTTCACCCCTCCACTTT.

The CDR3 sequence: CASSPWTDQAFF. CDR3 DNA sequence: TGTGCCAGCAGTCCGTGGACAGATCAAGCTTTCTTT. The chain carries TRBV28 and TRBJ1-1; tentatively, D is TRBD1 (6 bases). V lost 5 bases and J lost 9, with 13 bases in between. Germline CDR1 and CDR2: MDHEN and SYDVKM. The CDR3 loop spans 12 amino acids.

The CDR3 sequence: CASSVAGTEETQYF. For the CDR3, the DNA is TGTGCCAGCAGCGTAGCCGGGACAGAAGAGACCCAGTACTTC. This chain joins TRBV9 and TRBJ2-5; 7 nucleotides agree with TRBD1. Per the germline V gene, CDR1 is SGDLS and CDR2 is YYNGEE. V shed 0 bases, J shed 3 bases, and the junction held 2 bases outside the gene matches. This CDR3 spans 14 amino acids.

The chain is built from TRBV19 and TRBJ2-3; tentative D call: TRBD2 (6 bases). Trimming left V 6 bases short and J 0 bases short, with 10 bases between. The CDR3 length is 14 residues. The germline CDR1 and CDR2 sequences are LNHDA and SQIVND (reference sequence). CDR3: CASRSGQSTDTQYF. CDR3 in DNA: TGTGCCAGTAGGAGCGGGCAAAGCACAGATACGCAGTATTTT.

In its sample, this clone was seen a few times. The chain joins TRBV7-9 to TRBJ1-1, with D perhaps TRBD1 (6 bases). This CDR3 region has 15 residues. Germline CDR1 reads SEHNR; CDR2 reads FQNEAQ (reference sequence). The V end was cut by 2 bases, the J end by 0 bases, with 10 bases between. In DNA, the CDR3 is TGTGCCAGCAGCTTATTCGGACAGTTGAACACTGAAGCTTTCTTT. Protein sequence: CASSLFGQLNTEAFF.

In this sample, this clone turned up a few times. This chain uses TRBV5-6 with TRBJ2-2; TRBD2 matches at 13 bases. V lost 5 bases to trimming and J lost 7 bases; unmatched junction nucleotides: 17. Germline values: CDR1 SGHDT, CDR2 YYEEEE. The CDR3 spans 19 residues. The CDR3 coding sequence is TGTGCCAGCAGTCCCTTTAGGACTAGCGGGAGACCTCGAGGCGGGGAGCTGTTTTTT. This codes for CASSPFRTSGRPRGGELFF.

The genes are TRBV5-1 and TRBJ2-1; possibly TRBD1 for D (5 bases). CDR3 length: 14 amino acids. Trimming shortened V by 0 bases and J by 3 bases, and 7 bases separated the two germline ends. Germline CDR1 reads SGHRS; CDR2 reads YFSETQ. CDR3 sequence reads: CASSLEGLYNEQFF. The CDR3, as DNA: TGCGCCAGCAGCTTGGAGGGGCTCTACAATGAGCAGTTCTTC.

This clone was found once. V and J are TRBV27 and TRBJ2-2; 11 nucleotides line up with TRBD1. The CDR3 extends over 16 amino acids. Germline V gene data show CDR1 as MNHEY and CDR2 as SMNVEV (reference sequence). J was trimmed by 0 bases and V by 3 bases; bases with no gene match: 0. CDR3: CASSLGQGANTGELFF. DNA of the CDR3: TGTGCCAGCAGTTTGGGACAGGGGGCGAACACCGGGGAGCTGTTTTTT.

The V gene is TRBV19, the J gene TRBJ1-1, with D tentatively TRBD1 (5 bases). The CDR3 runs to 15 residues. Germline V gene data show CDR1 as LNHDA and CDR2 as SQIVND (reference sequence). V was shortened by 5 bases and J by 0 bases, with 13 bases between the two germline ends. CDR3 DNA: TGTGCCAGTAGTCCCCGGGGGTTGATGAACACTGAAGCTTTCTTT. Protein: CASSPRGLMNTEAFF.

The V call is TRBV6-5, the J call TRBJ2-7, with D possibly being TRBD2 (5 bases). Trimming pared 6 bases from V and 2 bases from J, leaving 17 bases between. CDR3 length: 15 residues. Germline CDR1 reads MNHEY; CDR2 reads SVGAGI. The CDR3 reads CASSRGPREAYEQYF. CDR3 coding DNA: TGTGCCAGCAGCCGAGGTCCGAGGGAAGCCTACGAGCAGTACTTC.

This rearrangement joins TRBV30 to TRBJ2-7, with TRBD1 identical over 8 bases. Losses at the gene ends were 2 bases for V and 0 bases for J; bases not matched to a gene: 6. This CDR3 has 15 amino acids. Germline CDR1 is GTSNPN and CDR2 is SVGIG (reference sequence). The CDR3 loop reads CAWSPGTGFSYEQYF. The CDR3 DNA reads TGTGCCTGGAGTCCAGGGACAGGTTTCTCCTACGAGCAGTACTTC.

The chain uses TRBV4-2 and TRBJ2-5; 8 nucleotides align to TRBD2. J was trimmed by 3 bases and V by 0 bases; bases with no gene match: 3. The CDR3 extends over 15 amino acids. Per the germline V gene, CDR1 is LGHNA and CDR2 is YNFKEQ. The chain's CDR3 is CASSQEGGLEETQYF. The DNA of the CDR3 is TGTGCCAGCAGCCAAGAGGGGGGACTAGAAGAGACCCAGTACTTC.

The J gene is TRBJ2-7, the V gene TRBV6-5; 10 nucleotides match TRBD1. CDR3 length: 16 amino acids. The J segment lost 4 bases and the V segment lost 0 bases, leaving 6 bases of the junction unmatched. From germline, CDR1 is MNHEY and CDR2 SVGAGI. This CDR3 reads CASSYSTGGDNYEQYF. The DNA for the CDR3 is TGTGCCAGCAGTTACTCGACAGGGGGCGATAATTACGAGCAGTACTTC.

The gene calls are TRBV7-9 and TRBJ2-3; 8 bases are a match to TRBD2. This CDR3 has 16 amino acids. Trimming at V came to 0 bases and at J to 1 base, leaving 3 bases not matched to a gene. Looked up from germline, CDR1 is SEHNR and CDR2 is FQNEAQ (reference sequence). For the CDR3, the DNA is TGTGCCAGCAGCTTAGCAGCGGGAGTAGGCACAGATACGCAGTATTTT. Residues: CASSLAAGVGTDTQYF.

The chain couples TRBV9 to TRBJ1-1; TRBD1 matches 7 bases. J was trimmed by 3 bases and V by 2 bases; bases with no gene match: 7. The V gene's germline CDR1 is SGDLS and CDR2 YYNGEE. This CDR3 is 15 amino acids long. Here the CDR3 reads CASSVSGQRDTEAFF. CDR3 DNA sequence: TGTGCCAGCAGCGTCTCGGGACAGAGGGACACTGAAGCTTTCTTT.

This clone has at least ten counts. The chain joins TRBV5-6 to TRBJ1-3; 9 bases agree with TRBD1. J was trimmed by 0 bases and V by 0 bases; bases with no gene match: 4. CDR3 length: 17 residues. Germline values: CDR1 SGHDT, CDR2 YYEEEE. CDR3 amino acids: CASSLASDRGSGNTIYF. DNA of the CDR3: TGTGCCAGCAGCTTGGCCTCGGACAGGGGCTCTGGAAACACCATATATTTT.

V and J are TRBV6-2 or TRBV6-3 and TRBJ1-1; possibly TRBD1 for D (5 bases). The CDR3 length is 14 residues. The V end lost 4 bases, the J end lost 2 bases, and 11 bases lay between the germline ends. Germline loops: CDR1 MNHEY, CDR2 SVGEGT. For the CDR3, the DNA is TGTGCCAGCAGTTCACAGGAGCTCAACACTGAAGCTTTCTTT. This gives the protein CASSSQELNTEAFF.

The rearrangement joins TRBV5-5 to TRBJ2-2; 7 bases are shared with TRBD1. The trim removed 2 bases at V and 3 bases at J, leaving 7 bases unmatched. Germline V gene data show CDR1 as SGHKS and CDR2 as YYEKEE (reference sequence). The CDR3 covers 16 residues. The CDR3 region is CASSLSGGRYTGELFF. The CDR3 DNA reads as TGTGCCAGCAGCTTATCAGGGGGACGGTACACCGGGGAGCTGTTTTTT.

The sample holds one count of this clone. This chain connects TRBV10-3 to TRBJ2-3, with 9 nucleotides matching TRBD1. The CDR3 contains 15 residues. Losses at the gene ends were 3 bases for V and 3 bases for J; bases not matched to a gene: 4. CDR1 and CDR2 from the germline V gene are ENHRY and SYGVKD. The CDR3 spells CAISEMGTGTDTQYF. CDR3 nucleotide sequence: TGTGCCATCAGTGAAATGGGGACAGGGACAGATACGCAGTATTTT.

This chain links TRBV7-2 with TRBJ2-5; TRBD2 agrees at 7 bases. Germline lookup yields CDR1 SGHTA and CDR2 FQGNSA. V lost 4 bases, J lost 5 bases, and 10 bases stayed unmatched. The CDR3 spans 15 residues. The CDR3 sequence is CASSSGGGRKETQYF. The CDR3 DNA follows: TGTGCCAGCAGCTCTGGGGGGGGGAGAAAGGAGACCCAGTACTTC.

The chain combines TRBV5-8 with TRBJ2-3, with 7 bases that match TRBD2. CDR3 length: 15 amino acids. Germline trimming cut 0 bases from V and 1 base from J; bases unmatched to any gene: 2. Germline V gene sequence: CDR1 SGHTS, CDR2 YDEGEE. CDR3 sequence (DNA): TGTGCCAGCAGCTTGGGAGCGGGACGCACAGATACGCAGTATTTT. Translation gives CASSLGAGRTDTQYF.